Listed below are T cell receptor beta chains from one sample, sequenced in a study of blood T cell repertoires in COVID-19. Sequencing was performed with immunoSEQ multiplex PCR; in TCRdb, only in-frame clones are kept and a portion is missing. The repertoire holds 95,000 to 150,000 clones, with under 90% as singletons. Sequencing used peripheral blood. These TCRs come from a woman aged 65 to 85 with acute or convalescent COVID-19. CDR3s include the opening cysteine and the closing phenylalanine or tryptophan. D genes are given only for firm matches. For some rows the clone size is stated as once, few or many, or as a class when expanded; others skip it.

CDR3 DNA	CDR3 protein	clone size	D gene	J gene	V gene
TGTGCCAGCAGCTCGCCGGGACAGGGAAACTATGGCTACACCTTC	CASSSPGQGNYGYTF	once	TRBD1	TRBJ1-2	TRBV7-9
TGTGCCAGCAGCTGGACAGGGATCGACTATGGCTACACCTTC	CASSWTGIDYGYTF	-	TRBD1	TRBJ1-2	TRBV5-4
TGTGCCAGTAGTATACGGGAGGGGGCCTCGGGGGCCAACGTCCTGACTTTC	CASSIREGASGANVLTF	-	-	TRBJ2-6	TRBV19
TGTGCCAGCAGTTACTCAAGGGGTGACGTGGGAAATGAGCAGTTCTTC	CASSYSRGDVGNEQFF	-	-	TRBJ2-1	TRBV6-2/TRBV6-3
TGTGCCAGCAGCCAAGGGACAGCCTCTGGAAACACCATATATTTT	CASSQGTASGNTIYF	-	TRBD1	TRBJ1-3	TRBV7-2
TGCGCCAGCAGCTTGGCGTTGACTAGCGGGGGGATCAGTGGGGAGGACATTCAGTACTTC	CASSLALTSGGISGEDIQYF	-	TRBD2	TRBJ2-4	TRBV5-1
TGTGCCAGCAGCTTAGCCTGGACTGGCACAGATACGCAGTATTTT	CASSLAWTGTDTQYF	once	-	TRBJ2-3	TRBV7-2
TGTGCCAGCAGCACGACCGGGACAGGACCAACTAATGAAAAACTGTTTTTT	CASSTTGTGPTNEKLFF	-	TRBD1	TRBJ1-4	TRBV5-6
TGTGCCACCAGCACCGGACAGGGTGGACTGACTAATGAAAAACTGTTTTTT	CATSTGQGGLTNEKLFF	few	TRBD1	TRBJ1-4	TRBV24-1
TGTGCCAGCAGCTTAGCAACAGGGCGTAATGAAAAACTGTTTTTT	CASSLATGRNEKLFF	-	-	TRBJ1-4	TRBV7-2
TGTGCCAGCAGCTTACCGGGACTAGCGGGGGAGACCCAGTACTTC	CASSLPGLAGETQYF	-	TRBD2	TRBJ2-5	TRBV11-3
TGTGCCAGCACCCGGCCAGGGGAGACCCAGTACTTC	CASTRPGETQYF	-	-	TRBJ2-5	TRBV11-3
TGTGCCAGCAGCCAAGTGGGACTAGCGGAAGAGACCCAGTACTTC	CASSQVGLAEETQYF	-	TRBD2	TRBJ2-5	TRBV4-2
TGTGCCAGCAGCCAAAGAAGGCTAGCGGGGGTTGTAATCGAGCAGTTCTTC	CASSQRRLAGVVIEQFF	-	TRBD2	TRBJ2-1	TRBV13
TGTGCCAGCAGCCCCCAAGGGGGGGCGGGCAATGAGCAGTTCTTC	CASSPQGGAGNEQFF	-	-	TRBJ2-1	TRBV7-2
TGTGCCAGCAGCCAAGAGCCCCCTCGGTATGGCTACACCTTC	CASSQEPPRYGYTF	few	-	TRBJ1-2	TRBV3-1/TRBV3-2
TGTGCCAGTAGTCAAGACAGGGTAAGAAGCTATGGCTACACCTTC	CASSQDRVRSYGYTF	-	TRBD1	TRBJ1-2	TRBV19
TGTGCCAGCAGCCCCAGGACCGGGACAGGGGGATATGAGCAGTTCTTC	CASSPRTGTGGYEQFF	-	TRBD1	TRBJ2-1	TRBV7-8
TGTGCCAGCTCCGCCCAGGGGGGTCCTAACTATGGCTACACCTTC	CASSAQGGPNYGYTF	-	TRBD1	TRBJ1-2	TRBV18
TGTGCCAGCAGTTTCCAGGAAGAAGCTTTCTTT	CASSFQEEAFF	-	-	TRBJ1-1	TRBV12-3/TRBV12-4
TGTGCCAGCAGTGCCTACAGGGGGTGGTCTGAAGCTTTCTTT	CASSAYRGWSEAFF	-	TRBD1	TRBJ1-1	TRBV2
TGTGCCAGCAGAAGCGGGAATCAGCCCCAGCATTTT	CASRSGNQPQHF	-	-	TRBJ1-5	TRBV6-5
TGTGCCAGCAGCCGATCGGGAGGGAACACTGAAGCTTTCTTT	CASSRSGGNTEAFF	-	-	TRBJ1-1	TRBV11-2
TGTGCCAGCAGTTTTAGAGATGGCTACACCTTC	CASSFRDGYTF	once	-	TRBJ1-2	TRBV28
TGCGCCAGCAGCCAAAAGTCTAGCGGGGGGGCCGTCGGGGAGCTGTTTTTT	CASSQKSSGGAVGELFF	once	TRBD2	TRBJ2-2	TRBV4-3
TGCGCCAGCAGCCAAGATTTGGGACAGCTTGGACCACCCCTCCACTTT	CASSQDLGQLGPPLHF	-	TRBD1	TRBJ1-6	TRBV4-1
TGTGCCAGCAGCGTGACAGGGGAAGGCCAGCCCCAGCATTTT	CASSVTGEGQPQHF	many	TRBD1	TRBJ1-5	TRBV11-2
TGTGCCAGCAGCTTAGGGGGGACAGGGGGCCTAGGATCACCCCTCCACTTT	CASSLGGTGGLGSPLHF	-	TRBD1	TRBJ1-6	TRBV7-2
TGTGCCAGCAGCGTAGGTACTACCGGGGAGCTGTTTTTT	CASSVGTTGELFF	-	-	TRBJ2-2	TRBV9
TGTGCCAGCAGTTACTCTAGCGGGGCCGGCACAGATACGCAGTATTTT	CASSYSSGAGTDTQYF	-	TRBD2	TRBJ2-3	TRBV6-5
TGTGCCAGCAGCTTGGCGGGTGAGCCCTACGAGCAGTACTTC	CASSLAGEPYEQYF	-	-	TRBJ2-7	TRBV5-4
TGTGCCAGCAGTTACTCGATGCGGGGGGACTCTGAAGCTTTCTTT	CASSYSMRGDSEAFF	-	-	TRBJ1-1	TRBV6-5
TGTGCTAGTGGCACGACTAGCGGGGGTACCTACGAGCAGTACTTC	CASGTTSGGTYEQYF	-	TRBD2	TRBJ2-7	TRBV12-5
TGTGCCAGCAGCTTAGGGACAGGGGGCGTCAACACTGAAGCTTTCTTT	CASSLGTGGVNTEAFF	-	TRBD1	TRBJ1-1	TRBV5-4
TGTGCCAGTAGTATACCGGGACAGGAGATTTTGGGCTACACCTTC	CASSIPGQEILGYTF	-	TRBD1	TRBJ1-2	TRBV19
TGTGCCAGCAGCAGGACAGGGCGGACCGGGGAGCTGTTTTTT	CASSRTGRTGELFF	-	TRBD1	TRBJ2-2	TRBV6-2/TRBV6-3
TGTGCCAGCAGCCAGTTCCACCGGGACAGGGGATACGAGCAGTACTTC	CASSQFHRDRGYEQYF	-	TRBD1	TRBJ2-7	TRBV3-1/TRBV3-2
TGCGCCAGCAGCCAAGATTATAAGCGGGTTAATGAAAAACTGTTTTTT	CASSQDYKRVNEKLFF	few	-	TRBJ1-4	TRBV4-3
TGCGCCAGCAGCCAAACGTCTGGCGGGGGGGCCGTCGGCACAGATACGCAGTATTTT	CASSQTSGGGAVGTDTQYF	-	TRBD2	TRBJ2-3	TRBV4-3
TGTGCCAGCACCACACTAGCGGCGGAGCTGTTTTTT	CASTTLAAELFF	-	TRBD2	TRBJ2-2	TRBV12-3/TRBV12-4
TGTGCCAGCAGCTCCGACCCGGGGAACACTGAAGCTTTCTTT	CASSSDPGNTEAFF	-	-	TRBJ1-1	TRBV5-6
TGTGCCAGCAGCTTGGAGGGGCCTAACTATGGCTACACCTTC	CASSLEGPNYGYTF	-	-	TRBJ1-2	TRBV5-4
TGCGCCAGCAGCTTGACAGATAATAATTCACCCCTCCACTTT	CASSLTDNNSPLHF	once	-	TRBJ1-6	TRBV5-1
TGTGCCGCCGGGGCGGGGGGACAGGGGTCCTACGAGCAGTACTTC	CAAGAGGQGSYEQYF	-	TRBD1	TRBJ2-7	TRBV2
TGTGCCAGCAGCTTAGGACAGGGGGCGCCCCGGGAGACCCAGTACTTC	CASSLGQGAPRETQYF	-	TRBD1	TRBJ2-5	TRBV7-2